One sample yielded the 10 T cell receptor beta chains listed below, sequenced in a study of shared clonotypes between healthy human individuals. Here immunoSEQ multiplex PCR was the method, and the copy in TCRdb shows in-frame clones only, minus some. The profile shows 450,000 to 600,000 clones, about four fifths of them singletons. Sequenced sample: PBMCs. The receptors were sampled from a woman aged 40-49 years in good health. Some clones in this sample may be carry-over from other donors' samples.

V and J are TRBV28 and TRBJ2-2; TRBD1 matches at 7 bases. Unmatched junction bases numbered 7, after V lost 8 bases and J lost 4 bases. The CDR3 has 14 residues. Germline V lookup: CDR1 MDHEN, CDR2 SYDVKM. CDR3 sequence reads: CASLPGQPTGELFF. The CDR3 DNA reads TGTGCCAGCCTTCCGGGACAGCCCACCGGGGAGCTGTTTTTT.

CDR3 sequence (DNA): TGTGCCAGCAGCTTAAGGTCCACCTCCCATGGCTACACCTTC. Translated, it gives CASSLRSTSHGYTF. The chain recombines TRBV11-2 with TRBJ1-2; D gene unclear. This CDR3 spans 14 amino acids. V shed 2 bases and J shed 6 bases, with 13 bases lying between them. Germline V gene data show CDR1 as SGHAT and CDR2 as FQNNGV. The full variable domain, with the rest looked up from reference TRBV11-2 and TRBJ1-2, is EAGVAQSPRYKIIEKRQSVAFWCNPISGHATLYWYQQILGQGPKLLIQFQNNGVVDDSQLPKDRFSAERLKGVDSTLKIQPAKLEDSAVYLCASSLRSTSHGYTFGSGTRLTVV.

CDR3 coding DNA: TGTGCCAGCAGCTTAAGGCAGGGATATGGCTACACCTTC. Encoded protein: CASSLRQGYGYTF. V is TRBV7-2 and J is TRBJ1-2, with a weak D call TRBD1 (5 bases). The germline V gene has CDR1 SGHTA and CDR2 FQGNSA. Trimming pared 2 bases from V and 5 bases from J, leaving 9 bases between. This CDR3 region has 13 residues.

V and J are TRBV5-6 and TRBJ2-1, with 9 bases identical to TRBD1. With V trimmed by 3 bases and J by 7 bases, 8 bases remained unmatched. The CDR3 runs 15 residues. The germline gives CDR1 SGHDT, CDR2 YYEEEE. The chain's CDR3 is CASSSKRQGDNEQFF. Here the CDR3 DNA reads TGTGCCAGCAGCTCTAAACGACAGGGGGATAATGAGCAGTTCTTC.

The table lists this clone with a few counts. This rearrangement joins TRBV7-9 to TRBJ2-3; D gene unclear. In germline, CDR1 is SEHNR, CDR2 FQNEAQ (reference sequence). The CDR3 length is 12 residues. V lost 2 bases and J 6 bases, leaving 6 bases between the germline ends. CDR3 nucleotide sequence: TGTGCCAGCAGCTTAAGTAGGGATACGCAGTATTTT. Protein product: CASSLSRDTQYF.

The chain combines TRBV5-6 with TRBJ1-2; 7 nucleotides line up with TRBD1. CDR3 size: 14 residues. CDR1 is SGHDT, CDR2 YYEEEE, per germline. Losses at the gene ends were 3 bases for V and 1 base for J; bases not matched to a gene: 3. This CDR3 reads CASSWDSGNYGYTF. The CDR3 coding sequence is TGTGCCAGCAGCTGGGACAGTGGTAACTATGGCTACACCTTC.

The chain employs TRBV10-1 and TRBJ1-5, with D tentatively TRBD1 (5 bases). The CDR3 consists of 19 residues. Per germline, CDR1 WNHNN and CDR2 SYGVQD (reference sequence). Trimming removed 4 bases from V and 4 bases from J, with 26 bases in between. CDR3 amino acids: CASSGGEGPSMVWNQPQHF. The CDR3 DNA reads TGCGCCAGCAGTGGGGGGGAGGGGCCTTCAATGGTGTGGAATCAGCCCCAGCATTTT.

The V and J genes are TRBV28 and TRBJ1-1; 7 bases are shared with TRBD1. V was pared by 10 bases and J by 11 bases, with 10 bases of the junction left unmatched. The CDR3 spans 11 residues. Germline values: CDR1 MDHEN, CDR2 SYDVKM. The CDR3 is CATRDSMWAFF. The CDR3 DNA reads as TGTGCCACCAGGGACAGTATGTGGGCTTTCTTT.

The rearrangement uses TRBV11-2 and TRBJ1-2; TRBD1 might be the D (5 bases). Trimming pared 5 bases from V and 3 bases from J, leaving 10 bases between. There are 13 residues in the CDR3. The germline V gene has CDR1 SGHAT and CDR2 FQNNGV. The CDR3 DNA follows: TGTGCCAGCAGCCAGGGACTTGACTATGGCTACACCTTC. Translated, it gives CASSQGLDYGYTF.

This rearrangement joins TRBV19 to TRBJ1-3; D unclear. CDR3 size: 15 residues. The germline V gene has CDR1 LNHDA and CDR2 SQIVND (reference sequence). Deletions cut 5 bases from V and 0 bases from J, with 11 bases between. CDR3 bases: TGTGCCAGTAGTTGGGGTACAGCCTCTGGAAACACCATATATTTT. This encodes CASSWGTASGNTIYF.